The subject of this entry is one TCR beta chain. The antigen is not known. Sequenced by immunoSEQ multiplex PCR; TCRdb stores in-frame clones only, minus some. The sample has about 35,000 clones, about 80% seen once. Baseline, cycle 4 day 1, and cycle 7 day 1 were the blood sampling points. The data belong to a study of OX40 agonist ivuxolimab in advanced cancers. Whole-study context: Of mixed ages from about 23 to 85 and averaging approximately 60 years, the group was almost 85% male.

CDR1 and CDR2 from the germline V gene are LNHNV and YYDKDF (reference sequence). This CDR3 is 14 amino acids long. V lost 5 bases to trimming and J lost 7 bases; unmatched junction nucleotides: 10. Study observations and caveats: Expansion of clones was among the lowest in partial responders at 0.1-3.0 mg/kg. Some nonresponders additionally presented with little normalized T-cell clonal expansion.

The gene calls are TRBV15 and TRBJ2-7, with 8 bases aligning to TRBD2. The TCR sequence derives from an adult with an advanced solid tumor such as melanoma, head and neck, liver or kidney cancer. Here the sequenced sample was CD4+ or CD8+ T cells sorted from blood, taken in a trial of the OX40 agonist ivuxolimab. CDR3 nucleotide sequence: TGTGCCACCAGCGCTAGCGGGCTCTCGGGAGAGCAGTACTTC. Translated: CATSASGLSGEQYF.